This T cell receptor (beta chain) was obtained from a study of cytomegalovirus exposure and HLA in healthy donors. General study points: A later analysis, which compared TCR beta chains of equal frequency, found the HLA-associated ones more clonally expanded. Upon later analysis, TCR association rates were observed to vary by HLA locus, being highest for DRB1 and lowest for HLA-C. Sequencing likely caused a cluster of highly shared sequence variants.

Whereas donors were nominally healthy upon sampling, unrecorded immune exposures were probable. Vbeta (60) and Jbeta (13) primers were used in the PCR. Profiled with immunoSEQ multiplex PCR; TCRdb holds only in-frame clones, not every one. The table lists 170,000 or so clones, 80% of them singletons. As regards this clone: Its specificity is not known.

Losses at the gene ends were 5 bases for V and 5 bases for J; bases not matched to a gene: 5. The germline gives CDR1 KGHSH, CDR2 LQKENI. CDR3 length equals 13 residues. The chain uses TRBV18 and TRBJ2-5; the match to TRBD1 covers 7 bases. The sequencing sample was made of PBMCs. The clonotype was recovered from a boy aged 5-17 years in good health and CMV-seronegative. The CDR3 loop is CASSFDRAETQYF. In DNA form, the CDR3 reads TGTGCCAGCTCATTCGACAGGGCTGAGACCCAGTACTTC.